This TCR beta chain is from a study of regulatory T cells in long-lasting Graves disease. Findings of the study overall: Persistent patients shared more public clonotypes (approximately 2,900) than new patients (about 960). TCR diversity was lower in persistent than newly diagnosed Graves' disease.

As for time point: newly diagnosed GD, antithyroid drugs for less than 3 months. The authors made the TCR library using RNA they extracted from PBMCs. A volume of around 8.7 milliliters of peripheral blood was collected in EDTA tubes. TCR beta libraries were built with iRepertoire HTBI primers and Arm-PCR of CDR3 regions. TCRdb used MiXCR to reprocess the multiplex PCR reads, holding one entry per CDR3 protein. The sample consists of 350,000 to 500,000 distinct CDR3 sequences, 16% of them appearing once. V was clipped by 6 bases and J by 6 bases, with 6 bases between them. Looked up from germline, CDR1 is GTSNPN and CDR2 is SVGIG (reference sequence). The CDR3 runs 10 residues. This clonotype was detected many times. The antigen remains unidentified. The sample was also reused in another study, on T cells in Graves' hyperthyroidism and ophthalmopathy.

Source: peripheral blood mononuclear cells (PBMCs), taken at new diagnosis, from a patient treated with antithyroid drugs. The rearrangement links TRBV30 to TRBJ2-1; a possible D gene is TRBD2 (5 bases). The source of this sequence is a woman aged 18-29 years with Graves disease. This CDR3 is CACGLNEQFF. The CDR3 DNA reads as TGTGCCTGCGGACTCAATGAGCAGTTCTTC.